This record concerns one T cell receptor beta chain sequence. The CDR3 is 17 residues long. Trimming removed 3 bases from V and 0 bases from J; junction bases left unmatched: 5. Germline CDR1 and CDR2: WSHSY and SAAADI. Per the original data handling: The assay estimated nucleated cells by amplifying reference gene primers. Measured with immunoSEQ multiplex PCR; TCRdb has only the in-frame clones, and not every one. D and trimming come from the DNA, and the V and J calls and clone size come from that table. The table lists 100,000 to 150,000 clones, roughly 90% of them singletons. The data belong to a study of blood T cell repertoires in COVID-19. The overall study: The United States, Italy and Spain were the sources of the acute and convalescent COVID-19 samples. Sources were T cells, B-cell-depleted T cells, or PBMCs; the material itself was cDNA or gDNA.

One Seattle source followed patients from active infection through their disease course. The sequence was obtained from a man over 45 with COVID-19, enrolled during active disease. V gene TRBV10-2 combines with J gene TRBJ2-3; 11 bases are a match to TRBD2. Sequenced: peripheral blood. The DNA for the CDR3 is TGCGCCAGCAGTGACCCTAGCGGGAGGTGGAGCACAGATACGCAGTATTTT. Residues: CASSDPSGRWSTDTQYF.